The 10 T cell receptor beta chains below come from one sample, sequenced in a study of blood T cells in healthy people across ages. A second PCR of roughly 7 to 11 cycles used a sample-barcoded 5' primer and a J-beta primer mix. TCRdb reprocessed the 5' RACE reads via MiXCR and lists one record per CDR3 protein. Of roughly 2 million distinct CDR3 sequences in the sample, roughly 52% were seen once. Sequencing used blood. These receptors were obtained from a woman in her thirties or forties in good health.

V and J are TRBV2 and TRBJ1-2; D might be TRBD1 (6 bases). Trimming took 6 bases from V and 3 from J, leaving 17 bases between them. CDR3 length equals 15 residues. Germline loops: CDR1 SNHLY, CDR2 FYNNEI. DNA for the CDR3: TGTGCCAGCAGCGGTATGAACGCAGGGGACTATGGCTACACCTTC. Translated, it gives CASSGMNAGDYGYTF.

The J gene is TRBJ1-2, the V gene TRBV6-1; the D gene is possibly TRBD1 (6 bases). V was cut by 6 bases and J by 10 bases, with 18 bases left in between. CDR3 length: 13 amino acids. Germline V gene lookup returns CDR1 MNHNS and CDR2 SASEGT. Here the CDR3 reads CASSPPGRGDYTF. The CDR3 nucleotides are TGTGCCAGCAGCCCTCCCGGCAGGGGTGACTACACCTTC.

This clonotype has a single count. The chain couples TRBV7-3 to TRBJ2-5, with 14 nucleotides matching TRBD2. From germline, CDR1 is SGHTA and CDR2 FQGTGA. The length of the CDR3 is 15 residues. V was clipped by 5 bases and J by 7 bases; unmatched bases: 6. The CDR3 spells CASSIGLAGGGTQYF. DNA for the CDR3: TGTGCCAGCAGCATCGGACTAGCGGGGGGCGGGACCCAGTACTTC.

The chain is built from TRBV18 and TRBJ2-1; D gene unclear. Trimming cost V 3 bases and J 4 bases, with 16 bases left between them. Germline V gene data show CDR1 as KGHSH and CDR2 as LQKENI. The CDR3 spans 16 residues. The CDR3 reads CASSPNLAPEYNEQFF. CDR3 bases: TGTGCCAGCTCACCGAACCTGGCCCCCGAATACAATGAGCAGTTCTTC.

The chain joins TRBV28 to TRBJ2-5, with TRBD1 matching 8 bases. Germline-derived CDR1 and CDR2 are MDHEN and SYDVKM. Germline trimming cut 5 bases from V and 3 bases from J; bases unmatched to any gene: 5. This CDR3 has 14 residues. Written as DNA, the CDR3 is TGTGCCAGCAGTCGACGGACAGGGAAAGAGACCCAGTACTTC. Translation gives CASSRRTGKETQYF.

Comment on this clonotype: The junction shows a germline mismatch at one end, possibly a read error. The chain combines TRBV5-1 with TRBJ2-3; D is unclear. This CDR3 region has 16 residues. The germline CDR1 and CDR2 sequences are SGHRS and YFSETQ. The CDR3 loop reads CASTLPDNPSTDTQYF. CDR3 in DNA: TGTGCCAGCACCCTCCCAGATAACCCTAGCACAGATACGCAGTATTTT. The full variable domain, with the rest looked up from reference TRBV5-1 and TRBJ2-3, is KAGVTQTPRYLIKTRGQQVTLSCSPISGHRSVSWYQQTPGQGLQFLFEYFSETQRNKGNFPGRFSGRQFSNSRSEMNVSTLELGDSALYLCASTLPDNPSTDTQYFGPGTRLTVL.

A few counts support this clonotype. This sequence joins TRBV4-1 and TRBJ2-1; D is ambiguous. Trimming removed 1 base from V and 3 bases from J, with 13 bases in between. The CDR3 covers 16 residues. Germline V gene data show CDR1 as MGHRA and CDR2 as YSYEKL. CDR3 residues: CASSQVSTSFYNEQFF. DNA for the CDR3: TGCGCCAGCAGCCAAGTGAGCACCTCTTTCTACAATGAGCAGTTCTTC.

Only one count was recorded for this clonotype. The chain has TRBV9 and TRBJ1-5; 8 nucleotides line up with TRBD1. J lost 3 bases, V lost 7 bases, and 3 bases had no gene match. Germline V gene data show CDR1 as SGDLS and CDR2 as YYNGEE. The CDR3 covers 13 residues. CDR3 sequence reads: CASGQGYNQPQHF. In DNA form, the CDR3 reads TGTGCCAGCGGACAGGGTTACAATCAGCCCCAGCATTTT.

A few counts support this clonotype. The chain joins TRBV7-8 to TRBJ2-3; the D is unclear. CDR1 SGHVS and CDR2 FQNEAQ come from the germline V gene. V dropped 7 bases and J dropped 1 base, with 9 bases sitting between them. The CDR3 totals 13 residues. DNA for the CDR3: TGTGCCAGCAATATTCTCCGCACAGATACGCAGTATTTT. Amino acids: CASNILRTDTQYF.

This rearrangement joins TRBV4-1 to TRBJ2-3; D possibly corresponds to TRBD1 (5 bases). This CDR3 is 18 amino acids long. Germline CDR1 MGHRA, CDR2 YSYEKL. V gave up 0 bases and J gave up 5 bases, with 21 bases separating them. The CDR3 DNA sequence: TGCGCCAGCAGCCAAGATCTATTGCAGGGTATAGGGTTAGATACGCAGTATTTT. Protein: CASSQDLLQGIGLDTQYF.